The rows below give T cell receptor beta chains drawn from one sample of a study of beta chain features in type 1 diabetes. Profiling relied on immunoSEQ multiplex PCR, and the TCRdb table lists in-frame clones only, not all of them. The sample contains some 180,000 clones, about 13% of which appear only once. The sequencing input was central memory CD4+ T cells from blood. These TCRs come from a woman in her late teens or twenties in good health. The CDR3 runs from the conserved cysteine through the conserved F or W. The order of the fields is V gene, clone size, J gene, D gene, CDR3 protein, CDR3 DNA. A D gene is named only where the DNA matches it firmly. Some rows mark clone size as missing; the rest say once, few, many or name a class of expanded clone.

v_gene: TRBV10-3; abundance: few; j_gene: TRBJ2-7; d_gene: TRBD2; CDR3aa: CAISDGTSGGQYF; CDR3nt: TGTGCCATCAGTGATGGGACTAGCGGTGGGCAGTACTTC
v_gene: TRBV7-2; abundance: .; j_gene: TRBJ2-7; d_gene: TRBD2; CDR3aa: CASSPRLAGGPFHEQYF; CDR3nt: TGTGCCAGCAGCCCGAGACTAGCGGGAGGGCCGTTTCACGAGCAGTACTTC
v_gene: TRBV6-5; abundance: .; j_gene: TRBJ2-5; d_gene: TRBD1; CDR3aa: CASSYAQQGALETQYF; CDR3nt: TGTGCCAGCAGTTACGCACAACAGGGGGCTCTAGAGACCCAGTACTTC
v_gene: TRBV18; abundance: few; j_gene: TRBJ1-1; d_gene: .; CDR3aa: CASSLYPGNTEAFF; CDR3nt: TGTGCCAGCTCCCTATACCCGGGGAACACTGAAGCTTTCTTT
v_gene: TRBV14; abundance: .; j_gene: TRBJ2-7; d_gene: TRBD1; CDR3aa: CASSLDRVSYEQYF; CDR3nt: TGTGCCAGCAGCCTGGACAGGGTTTCATACGAGCAGTACTTC
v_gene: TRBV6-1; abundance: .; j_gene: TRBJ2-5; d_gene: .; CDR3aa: CASTWAQETQYF; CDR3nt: TGTGCCAGTACCTGGGCCCAAGAGACCCAGTACTTC
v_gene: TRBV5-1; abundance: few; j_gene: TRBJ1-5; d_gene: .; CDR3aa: CASSMDGSNQPQHF; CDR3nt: TGCGCCAGCAGCATGGACGGTTCCAATCAGCCCCAGCATTTT
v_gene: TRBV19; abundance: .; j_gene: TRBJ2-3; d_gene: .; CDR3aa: CASRAAATDTQYF; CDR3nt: TGTGCCAGTAGGGCGGCGGCCACAGATACGCAGTATTTT
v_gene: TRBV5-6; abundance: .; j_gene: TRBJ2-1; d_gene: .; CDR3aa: CASSLTRWNEQFF; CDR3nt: TGTGCCAGCAGCTTGACCAGGTGGAATGAGCAGTTCTTC
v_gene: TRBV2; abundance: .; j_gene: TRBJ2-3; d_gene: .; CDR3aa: CASIGGSTTTDTQYF; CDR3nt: TGTGCCAGCATTGGGGGGAGTACAACGACGGATACGCAGTATTTT
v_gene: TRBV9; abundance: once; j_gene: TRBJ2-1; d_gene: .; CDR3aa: CASSPLTGPPYNEQFF; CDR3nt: TGTGCCAGCAGCCCCTTAACAGGTCCTCCGTACAATGAGCAGTTCTTC
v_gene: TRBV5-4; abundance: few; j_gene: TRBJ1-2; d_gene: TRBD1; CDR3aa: CASSLQGADGYTF; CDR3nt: TGTGCCAGCAGCTTACAGGGGGCGGACGGCTACACCTTC
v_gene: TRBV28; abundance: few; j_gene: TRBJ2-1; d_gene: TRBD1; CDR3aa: CASSLKGWTGPHNEQFF; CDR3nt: TGTGCCAGCAGTTTAAAAGGCTGGACAGGACCACACAATGAGCAGTTCTTC
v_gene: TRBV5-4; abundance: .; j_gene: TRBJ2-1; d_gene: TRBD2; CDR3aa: CASALAGYHNEQFF; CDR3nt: TGTGCCAGTGCTCTAGCGGGGTACCACAATGAGCAGTTCTTC
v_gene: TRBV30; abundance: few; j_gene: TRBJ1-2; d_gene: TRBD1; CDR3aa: CAWRLQGDGYTF; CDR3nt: TGTGCCTGGCGCTTACAGGGGGATGGCTACACCTTC
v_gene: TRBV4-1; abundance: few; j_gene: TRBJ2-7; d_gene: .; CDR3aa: CASSQDRHPIYEQYF; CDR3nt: TGCGCCAGCAGCCAAGACCGACACCCAATCTACGAGCAGTACTTC
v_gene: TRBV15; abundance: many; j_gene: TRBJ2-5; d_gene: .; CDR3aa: CATGQMYQETQYF; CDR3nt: TGTGCCACTGGGCAGATGTACCAAGAGACCCAGTACTTC
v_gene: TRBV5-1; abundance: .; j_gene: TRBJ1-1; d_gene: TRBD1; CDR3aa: CASSLTGTGTEAFF; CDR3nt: TGCGCCAGCAGCCTGACAGGGACGGGCACTGAAGCTTTCTTT
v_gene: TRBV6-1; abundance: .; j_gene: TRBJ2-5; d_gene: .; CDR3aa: CASSALQAGETQYF; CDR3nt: TGTGCCAGCAGTGCCCTGCAGGCAGGCGAGACCCAGTACTTC
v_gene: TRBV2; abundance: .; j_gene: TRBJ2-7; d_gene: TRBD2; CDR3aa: CASSLAGKGEQYF; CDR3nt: TGTGCCAGCAGCCTAGCGGGAAAAGGCGAGCAGTACTTC
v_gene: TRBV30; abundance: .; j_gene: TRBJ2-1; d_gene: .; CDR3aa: CAWSVRYDNEQFF; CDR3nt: TGTGCCTGGAGTGTACGCTACGATAATGAGCAGTTCTTC
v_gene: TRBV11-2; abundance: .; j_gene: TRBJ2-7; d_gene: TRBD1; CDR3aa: CASSLGRGRNEQYF; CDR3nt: TGTGCCAGCAGCTTAGGAAGGGGGCGGAATGAGCAGTACTTC
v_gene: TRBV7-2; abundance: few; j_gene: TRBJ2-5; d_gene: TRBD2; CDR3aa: CASSSRLAGEETQYF; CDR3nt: TGTGCCAGCAGCTCCCGACTAGCGGGAGAGGAGACCCAGTACTTC
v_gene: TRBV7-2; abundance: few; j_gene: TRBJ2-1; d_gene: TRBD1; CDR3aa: CASSYLFGTDNNEQFF; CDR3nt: TGTGCCAGCAGCTATTTATTCGGGACAGATAACAATGAGCAGTTCTTC
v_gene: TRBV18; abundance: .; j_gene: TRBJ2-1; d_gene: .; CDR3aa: CASSSAGTYNEQFF; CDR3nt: TGTGCCAGCTCATCAGCGGGCACCTACAATGAGCAGTTCTTC
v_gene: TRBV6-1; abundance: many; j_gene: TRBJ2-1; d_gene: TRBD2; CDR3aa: CASSALAGGYNEQFF; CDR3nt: TGTGCCAGCAGTGCGCTAGCGGGAGGCTACAATGAGCAGTTCTTC
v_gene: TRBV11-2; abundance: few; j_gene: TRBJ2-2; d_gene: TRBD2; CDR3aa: CASSLGASGATGELFF; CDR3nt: TGTGCCAGCAGCTTAGGAGCTAGCGGAGCTACCGGGGAGCTGTTTTTT
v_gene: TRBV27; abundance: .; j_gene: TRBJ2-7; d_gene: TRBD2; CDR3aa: CASRVGTSGSYEQYF; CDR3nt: TGTGCCAGCAGGGTTGGCACTAGCGGATCCTACGAGCAGTACTTC
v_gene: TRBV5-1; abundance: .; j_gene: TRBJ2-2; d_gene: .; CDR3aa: CASRMTLNTGELFF; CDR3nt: TGCGCCAGCAGGATGACTCTGAACACCGGGGAGCTGTTTTTT
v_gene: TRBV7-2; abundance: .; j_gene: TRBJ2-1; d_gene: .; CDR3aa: CASSLSEGRKQFF; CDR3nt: TGTGCCAGCAGCTTATCAGAGGGTAGGAAGCAGTTCTTC
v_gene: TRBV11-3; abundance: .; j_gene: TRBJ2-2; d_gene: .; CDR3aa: CASQAGNTGELFF; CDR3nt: TGTGCCAGCCAAGCGGGGAACACCGGGGAGCTGTTTTTT
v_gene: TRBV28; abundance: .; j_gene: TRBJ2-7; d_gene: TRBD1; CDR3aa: CASSQGGQTHEQYF; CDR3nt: TGTGCCAGCAGTCAAGGGGGACAGACGCACGAGCAGTACTTC
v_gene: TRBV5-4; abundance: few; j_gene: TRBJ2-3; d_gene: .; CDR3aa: CASSLVSDTRADTQYF; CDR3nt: TGTGCCAGCAGCTTAGTAAGCGACACGAGGGCAGATACGCAGTATTTT
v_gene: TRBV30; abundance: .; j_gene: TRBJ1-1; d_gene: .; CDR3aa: CAWSVDGRGAFF; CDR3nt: TGTGCCTGGAGTGTAGATGGGAGGGGAGCTTTCTTT
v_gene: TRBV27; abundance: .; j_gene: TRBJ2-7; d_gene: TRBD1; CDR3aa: CASNVSQGASEQYF; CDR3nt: TGTGCCAGTAACGTCTCACAGGGGGCGAGCGAGCAGTACTTC
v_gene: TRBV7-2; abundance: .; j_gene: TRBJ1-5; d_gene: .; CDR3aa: CASSLSASFGSNQPQHF; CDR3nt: TGTGCCAGCAGCTTATCGGCGTCCTTCGGGAGCAATCAGCCCCAGCATTTT
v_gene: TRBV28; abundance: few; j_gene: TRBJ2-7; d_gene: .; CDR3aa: CAAGQGGYEQYF; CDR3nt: TGTGCCGCGGGGCAGGGTGGTTACGAGCAGTACTTC
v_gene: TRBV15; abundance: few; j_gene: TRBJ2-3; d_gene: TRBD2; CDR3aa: CATSGRLAGAGDTQYF; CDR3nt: TGTGCCACCAGCGGTAGACTAGCGGGAGCCGGAGATACGCAGTATTTT
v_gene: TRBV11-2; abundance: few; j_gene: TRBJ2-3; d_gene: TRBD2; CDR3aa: CASSLVGLAGSGVDTQYF; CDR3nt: TGTGCCAGCAGCTTGGTCGGACTAGCGGGATCGGGGGTAGATACGCAGTATTTT
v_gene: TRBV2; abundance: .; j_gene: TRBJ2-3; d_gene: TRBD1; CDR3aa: CAGSTGAVTDTQYF; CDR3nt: TGTGCCGGAAGTACAGGGGCCGTCACAGATACGCAGTATTTT
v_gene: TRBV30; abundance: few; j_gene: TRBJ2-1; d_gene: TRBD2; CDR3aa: CAWSGLAGNEQFF; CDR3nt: TGTGCCTGGAGTGGACTAGCGGGAAATGAGCAGTTCTTC
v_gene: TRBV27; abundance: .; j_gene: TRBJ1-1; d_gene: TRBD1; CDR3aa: CASSLVKTGYDTEAFF; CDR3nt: TGTGCCAGCAGTTTGGTAAAGACAGGGTATGACACTGAAGCTTTCTTT
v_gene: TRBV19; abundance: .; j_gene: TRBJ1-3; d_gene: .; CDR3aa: CASSTEDSSGNTIYF; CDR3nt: TGTGCCAGTAGTACCGAGGATAGCTCTGGAAACACCATATATTTT
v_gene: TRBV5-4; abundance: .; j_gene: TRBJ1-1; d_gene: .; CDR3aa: CASSLESFGTQAFF; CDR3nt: TGTGCCAGCAGCTTGGAATCCTTCGGGACTCAAGCTTTCTTT
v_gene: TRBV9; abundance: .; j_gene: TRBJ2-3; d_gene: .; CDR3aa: CASSAPRSGGDGADTQYF; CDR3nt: TGTGCCAGCAGCGCCCCAAGGTCCGGGGGAGACGGTGCAGATACGCAGTATTTT
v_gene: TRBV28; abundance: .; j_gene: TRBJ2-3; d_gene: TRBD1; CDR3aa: CASTQGARDTQYF; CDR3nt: TGTGCCAGCACCCAGGGGGCGCGGGATACGCAGTATTTT
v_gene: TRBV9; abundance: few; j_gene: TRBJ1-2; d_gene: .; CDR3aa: CASSPPGGRISSYTF; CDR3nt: TGTGCCAGCAGCCCCCCGGGAGGGCGGATTTCTAGCTACACCTTC
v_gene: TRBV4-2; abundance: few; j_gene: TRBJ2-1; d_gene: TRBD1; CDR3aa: CASSQTGTGGNEQFF; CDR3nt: TGTGCCAGCAGCCAAACCGGGACAGGGGGCAATGAGCAGTTCTTC
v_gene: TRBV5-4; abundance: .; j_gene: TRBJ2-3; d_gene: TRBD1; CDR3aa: CASSRLDRGSDTQYF; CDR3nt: TGTGCCAGCAGCCGTCTTGACAGGGGTTCAGATACGCAGTATTTT
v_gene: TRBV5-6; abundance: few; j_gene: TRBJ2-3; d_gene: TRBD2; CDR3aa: CASSLAASGRATDTQYF; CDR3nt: TGTGCCAGCAGCTTGGCGGCTAGCGGGAGGGCCACAGATACGCAGTATTTT
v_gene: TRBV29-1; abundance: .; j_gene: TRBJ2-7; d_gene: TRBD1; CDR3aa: CSVEGQYYEQYF; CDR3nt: TGCAGCGTTGAGGGACAGTACTACGAGCAGTACTTC
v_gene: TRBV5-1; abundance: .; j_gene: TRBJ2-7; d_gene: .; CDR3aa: CASSLVPSSYEQYF; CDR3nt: TGCGCCAGCAGCTTGGTCCCGAGCTCCTACGAGCAGTACTTC
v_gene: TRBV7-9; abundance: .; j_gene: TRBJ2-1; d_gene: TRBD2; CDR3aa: CASSLAGGPIIEQFF; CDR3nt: TGTGCCAGCAGCTTAGCGGGAGGGCCTATTATTGAGCAGTTCTTC
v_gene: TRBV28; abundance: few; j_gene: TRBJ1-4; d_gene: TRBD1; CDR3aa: CASTDQGQGGKLFF; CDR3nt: TGTGCCAGCACCGATCAGGGGCAGGGGGGAAAACTGTTTTTT
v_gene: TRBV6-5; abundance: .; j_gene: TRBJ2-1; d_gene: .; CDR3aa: CASSYWSGSSSNEQFF; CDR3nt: TGTGCCAGCAGTTACTGGTCGGGGAGTAGTTCCAATGAGCAGTTCTTC